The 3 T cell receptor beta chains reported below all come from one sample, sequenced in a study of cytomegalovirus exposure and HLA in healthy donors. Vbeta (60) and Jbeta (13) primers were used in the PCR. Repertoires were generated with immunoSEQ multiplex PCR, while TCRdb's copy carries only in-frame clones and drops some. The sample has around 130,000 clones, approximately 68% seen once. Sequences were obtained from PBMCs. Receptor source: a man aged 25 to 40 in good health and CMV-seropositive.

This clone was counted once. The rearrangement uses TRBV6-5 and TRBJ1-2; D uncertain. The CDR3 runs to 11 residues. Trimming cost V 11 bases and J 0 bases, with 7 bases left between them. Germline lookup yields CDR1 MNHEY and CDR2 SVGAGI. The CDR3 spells CAERTNYGYTF. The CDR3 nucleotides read TGTGCCGAGAGGACTAACTATGGCTACACCTTC.

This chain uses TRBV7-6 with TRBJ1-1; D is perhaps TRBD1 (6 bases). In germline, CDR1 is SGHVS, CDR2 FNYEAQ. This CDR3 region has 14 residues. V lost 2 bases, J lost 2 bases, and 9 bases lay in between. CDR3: CASSLRTVNTEAFF. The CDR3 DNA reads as TGTGCCAGCAGCTTACGGACAGTAAACACTGAAGCTTTCTTT. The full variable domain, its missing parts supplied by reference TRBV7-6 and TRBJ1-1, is GAGVSQSPRYKVTKRGQDVALRCDPISGHVSLYWYRQALGQGPEFLTYFNYEAQQDKSGLPNDRFSAERPEGSISTLTIQRTEQRDSAMYRCASSLRTVNTEAFFGQGTRLTVV.

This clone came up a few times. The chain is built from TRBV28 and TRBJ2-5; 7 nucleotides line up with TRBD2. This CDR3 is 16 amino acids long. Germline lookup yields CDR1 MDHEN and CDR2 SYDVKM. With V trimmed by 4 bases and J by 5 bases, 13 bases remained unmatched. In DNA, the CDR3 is TGTGCCAGCAGTTCGGGGTTCGAGCGGGACTGGGAGACCCAGTACTTC. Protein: CASSSGFERDWETQYF. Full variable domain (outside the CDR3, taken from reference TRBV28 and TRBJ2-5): DVKVTQSSRYLVKRTGEKVFLECVQDMDHENMFWYRQDPGLGLRLIYFSYDVKMKEKGDIPEGYSVSREKKERFSLILESASTNQTSMYLCASSSGFERDWETQYFGPGTRLLVL.